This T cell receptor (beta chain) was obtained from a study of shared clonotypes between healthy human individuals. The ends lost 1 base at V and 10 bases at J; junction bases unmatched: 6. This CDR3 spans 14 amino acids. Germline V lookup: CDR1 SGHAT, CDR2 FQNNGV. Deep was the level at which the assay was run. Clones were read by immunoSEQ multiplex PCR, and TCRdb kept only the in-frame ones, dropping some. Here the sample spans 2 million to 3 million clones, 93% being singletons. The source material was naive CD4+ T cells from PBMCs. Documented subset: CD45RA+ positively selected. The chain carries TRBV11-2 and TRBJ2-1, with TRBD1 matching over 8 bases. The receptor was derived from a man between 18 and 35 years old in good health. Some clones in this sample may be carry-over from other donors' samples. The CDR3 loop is CASSLGQGFAEQFF. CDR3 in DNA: TGTGCCAGCAGCTTAGGACAGGGGTTCGCGGAGCAGTTCTTC.